The 17 T cell receptor beta chains listed next were all sequenced from one sample in a study of cytomegalovirus exposure and HLA in healthy donors. Amplification used 60 Vbeta primers and 13 Jbeta primers. Repertoires were generated with immunoSEQ multiplex PCR, while TCRdb's copy carries only in-frame clones and drops some. This sample has roughly 230,000 clones, with roughly 84% found just once. The sequenced sample was PBMCs. The source is a girl aged 2-9 years in good health and CMV-seronegative.

The chain employs TRBV5-1 and TRBJ2-7; 7 nucleotides match TRBD2. Per germline, CDR1 SGHRS and CDR2 YFSETQ. The trim removed 0 bases at V and 7 bases at J, leaving 16 bases unmatched. The CDR3 covers 17 residues. CDR3 region: CASSLGVSGALQREQYF. Written as DNA, the CDR3 is TGCGCCAGCAGCTTGGGCGTCAGCGGGGCCTTGCAGAGGGAGCAGTACTTC.

This chain uses TRBV7-2 with TRBJ2-7, with 10 bases lining up with TRBD1. Germline V gene data show CDR1 as SGHTA and CDR2 as FQGNSA. The CDR3 is 15 residues long. Trimming cost V 6 bases and J 1 base; bases outside gene matches: 6. In DNA form, the CDR3 reads TGTGCCAGCAGTTTTCGACAGGGGGCATCCTACGAGCAGTACTTC. Its translation: CASSFRQGASYEQYF.

The gene calls are TRBV9 and TRBJ1-1; D gene ambiguous. The CDR3 sequence is 12 residues long. CDR1 SGDLS and CDR2 YYNGEE come from the germline V gene. V lost 4 bases, J lost 5 bases, and 9 bases lay in between. CDR3 in amino acids: CASSLPITEAFF. The CDR3 DNA follows: TGTGCCAGCAGCCTACCTATAACTGAAGCTTTCTTT.

The chain employs TRBV9 and TRBJ2-2; 10 bases are a match to TRBD2. The V gene end was trimmed by 4 bases and the J gene end by 2 bases; junction bases not matched to a gene: 8. Germline V gene lookup returns CDR1 SGDLS and CDR2 YYNGEE. The CDR3 length is 17 residues. CDR3 loop: CASSPILAGVNTGELFF. CDR3 nucleotide sequence: TGTGCCAGCAGCCCTATTCTAGCGGGGGTTAACACCGGGGAGCTGTTTTTT.

The chain joins TRBV10-2 to TRBJ2-3; 9 bases match TRBD2. CDR1 and CDR2 (germline): WSHSY, SAAADI. The CDR3 totals 14 residues. J was trimmed by 3 bases and V by 6 bases; bases with no gene match: 4. The CDR3 here is CASRGTSPTDTQYF. CDR3 bases: TGCGCCAGCAGGGGGACTAGCCCGACAGATACGCAGTATTTT.

The chain links TRBV5-1 to TRBJ1-1; D gene unclear. Germline V gene sequence: CDR1 SGHRS, CDR2 YFSETQ. Trimming removed 4 bases at V and 4 bases at J, with 14 bases between. The CDR3 has 14 amino acids. Here the CDR3 reads CASSPGDEGTEAFF. The DNA for the CDR3 is TGCGCCAGCAGCCCGGGAGATGAGGGCACTGAAGCTTTCTTT.

In its sample, this clone was seen a few times. The V gene is TRBV5-4, the J gene TRBJ1-1, with D possibly TRBD1 on 6 matching bases. Trimming removed 2 bases from V and 1 base from J, with 9 bases in between. Germline V gives CDR1 SGHNT, CDR2 YYREEE (reference sequence). The CDR3 has 14 residues. The DNA for the CDR3 is TGTGCCAGCAGCTTCGGGACAAAGAACACTGAAGCTTTCTTT. This sequence encodes CASSFGTKNTEAFF.

The chain joins TRBV2 to TRBJ1-2; 9 bases are a match to TRBD1. From germline, CDR1 is SNHLY and CDR2 FYNNEI. This CDR3 contains 14 residues. J lost 4 bases, V lost 7 bases, and 7 bases had no gene match. CDR3 sequence (DNA): TGTGCCAGCACCAACAGGGGACAGGGCTATGGCTACACCTTC. As protein: CASTNRGQGYGYTF.

CDR3 residues: CASSGGTGLYNEQFF. The DNA of the CDR3 is TGTGCCAGCAGTGGAGGGACAGGGCTCTACAATGAGCAGTTCTTC. The chain has TRBV6-1 and TRBJ2-1; 9 nucleotides agree with TRBD1. The CDR3 spans 15 residues. V was clipped by 4 bases and J by 3 bases; unmatched bases: 4. Germline V gene lookup returns CDR1 MNHNS and CDR2 SASEGT.

This clone was seen only once. This sequence joins TRBV6-4 and TRBJ1-1; 8 positions agree with TRBD1. The CDR3 spans 15 residues. V dropped 2 bases and J dropped 1; count of bases not matched to a gene: 3. CDR1 and CDR2 (germline): MRHNA, SNTAGT. The CDR3 DNA follows: TGTGCCAGCAGTGACCGGGACAGGTCGAACACTGAAGCTTTCTTT. This gives the protein CASSDRDRSNTEAFF.

The chain couples TRBV6-5 to TRBJ2-5; maybe TRBD2 (5 bases). V dropped 3 bases and J dropped 4 bases, with 9 bases sitting between them. This CDR3 region has 13 residues. Germline-derived CDR1 and CDR2 are MNHEY and SVGAGI. The CDR3 here is CASSYKGRETQYF. The CDR3 DNA follows: TGTGCCAGCAGTTATAAAGGGAGAGAGACCCAGTACTTC.

The rearrangement links TRBV27 to TRBJ1-1, with 7 bases that match TRBD1. Germline CDR1 and CDR2: MNHEY and SMNVEV (reference sequence). Trimming removed 6 bases from V and 0 bases from J; junction bases left unmatched: 7. There are 15 residues in the CDR3. The CDR3: CASSLQGQVNTEAFF. CDR3 nucleotides: TGTGCCAGCAGCTTGCAAGGACAGGTGAACACTGAAGCTTTCTTT.

The rearrangement links TRBV27 to TRBJ1-2; D gene uncertain. V shed 6 bases and J shed 4 bases, with 12 bases lying between them. Germline lookup yields CDR1 MNHEY and CDR2 SMNVEV (reference sequence). The CDR3 contains 13 residues. Here the CDR3 reads CASSPSFGYGYTF. The CDR3 coding sequence is TGTGCCAGCAGCCCGTCGTTCGGCTATGGCTACACCTTC.

The CDR3 nucleotides are TGTGCCAGCAGTCCCGAAGGACTAGTTTTGCTAGAGACCCAGTACTTC. Translation gives CASSPEGLVLLETQYF. J is TRBJ2-5 and V is TRBV27; 7 nucleotides match TRBD2. Looked up from germline, CDR1 is MNHEY and CDR2 is SMNVEV (reference sequence). The CDR3 runs 16 residues. The V and J ends lost 5 bases and 4 bases, in that order; junction bases with no gene match: 13.

The V gene is TRBV7-9, the J gene TRBJ2-2; 9 bases agree with TRBD2. The CDR3 has 15 residues. V was pared by 5 bases and J by 2 bases, with 3 bases of the junction left unmatched. Germline CDR1 is SEHNR and CDR2 is FQNEAQ (reference sequence). The CDR3, as DNA: TGTGCCAGCAGCCCGCGGGAGGGTAACACCGGGGAGCTGTTTTTT. It is translated as CASSPREGNTGELFF. The entire variable domain, with the rest obtained from reference TRBV7-9 and TRBJ2-2, is as follows: DTGVSQNPRHKITKRGQNVTFRCDPISEHNRLYWYRQTLGQGPEFLTYFQNEAQLEKSRLLSDRFSAERPKGSFSTLEIQRTEQGDSAMYLCASSPREGNTGELFFGEGSRLTVL.

The chain employs TRBV19 and TRBJ2-7; tentative D call: TRBD1 (5 bases). Germline lookup yields CDR1 LNHDA and CDR2 SQIVND (reference sequence). The CDR3 covers 15 residues. V was clipped by 1 base and J by 1 base, with 11 bases between them. The chain's CDR3 is CASSIGTPGSYEQYF. Written as DNA, the CDR3 is TGTGCCAGTAGTATAGGGACACCTGGATCCTACGAGCAGTACTTC.

DNA for the CDR3: TGTGCCAGCACCCGGGACAGCAATCGCGAGCAGTACTTC. The encoded protein is CASTRDSNREQYF. The rearrangement joins TRBV6-1 to TRBJ2-7; the match to TRBD1 covers 7 bases. Germline CDR1 is MNHNS and CDR2 is SASEGT. The CDR3 totals 13 residues. With 7 bases clipped from V and 6 bases from J, the junction kept 9 bases outside the gene matches.